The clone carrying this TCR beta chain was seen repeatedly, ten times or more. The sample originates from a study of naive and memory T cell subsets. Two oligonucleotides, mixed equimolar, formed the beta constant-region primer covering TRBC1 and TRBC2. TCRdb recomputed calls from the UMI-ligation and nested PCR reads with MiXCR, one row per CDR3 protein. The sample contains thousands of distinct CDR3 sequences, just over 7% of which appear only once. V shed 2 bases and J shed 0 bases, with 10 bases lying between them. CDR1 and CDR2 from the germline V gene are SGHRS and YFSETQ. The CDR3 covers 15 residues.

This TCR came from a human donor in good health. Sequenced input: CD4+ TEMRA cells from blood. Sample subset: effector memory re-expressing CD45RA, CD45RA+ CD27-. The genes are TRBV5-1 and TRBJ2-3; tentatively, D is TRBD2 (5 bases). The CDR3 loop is CASSFSDLSTDTQYF. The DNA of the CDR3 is TGCGCCAGCAGCTTTAGCGATCTTAGCACAGATACGCAGTATTTT. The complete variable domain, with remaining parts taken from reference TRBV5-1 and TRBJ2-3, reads KAGVTQTPRYLIKTRGQQVTLSCSPISGHRSVSWYQQTPGQGLQFLFEYFSETQRNKGNFPGRFSGRQFSNSRSEMNVSTLELGDSALYLCASSFSDLSTDTQYFGPGTRLTVL.